One and the same sample provided the 4 T cell receptor beta chains below, sequenced in a study of blood T cell repertoires in COVID-19. Using immunoSEQ multiplex PCR, the repertoire was profiled, and TCRdb retains in-frame clones only, with some absent. This table has about 96,000 clones, roughly 83% appearing once. The sample taken for sequencing was peripheral blood. The origin of the receptors is a woman in her fifties or sixties with acute or convalescent COVID-19.

This clone has just one count. J is TRBJ2-1 and V is TRBV5-4, with 9 bases identical to TRBD1. V lost 4 bases to trimming and J lost 10 bases; unmatched junction nucleotides: 6. Germline values: CDR1 SGHNT, CDR2 YYREEE (reference sequence). This CDR3 is 13 amino acids long. CDR3 coding DNA: TGTGCCAGCAGCCGGACAGGGGCTAGGGAGCAGTTCTTC. Translation: CASSRTGAREQFF.

The CDR3 loop is CASSYKGETQYF. The DNA of the CDR3 is TGTGCCAGCAGTTACAAGGGGGAGACCCAGTACTTC. The chain joins TRBV6-5 to TRBJ2-5; tentatively, D is TRBD1 (5 bases). Germline V gene data show CDR1 as MNHEY and CDR2 as SVGAGI. Trimming cost V 2 bases and J 5 bases, with 6 bases left between them. The CDR3 consists of 12 residues.

The V and J genes are TRBV7-3 and TRBJ2-5; 9 positions agree with TRBD2. The CDR3 loop spans 14 amino acids. The germline V gene encodes CDR1 SGHTA and CDR2 FQGTGA. The V gene end was trimmed by 6 bases and the J gene end by 5 bases; junction bases not matched to a gene: 7. CDR3 sequence: CASSAAGGRETQYF. DNA of the CDR3: TGTGCCAGCAGTGCAGCGGGGGGCCGGGAGACCCAGTACTTC. Drawing the rest from reference TRBV7-3 and TRBJ2-5, the complete variable domain is GAGVSQTPSNKVTEKGKYVELRCDPISGHTALYWYRQSLGQGPEFLIYFQGTGAADDSGLPNDRFFAVRPEGSVSTLKIQRTERGDSAVYLCASSAAGGRETQYFGPGTRLLVL.

In this sample, this clone turned up once. The DNA for the CDR3 is TGTGCCAGCTCACCCAGACCCGGGGGGGGCTCAAGTTCTGGGGCCAACGTCCTGACTTTC. Translated: CASSPRPGGGSSSGANVLTF. The chain has TRBV18 and TRBJ2-6; 8 nucleotides align to TRBD2. The CDR3 spans 20 residues. Per germline, CDR1 KGHSH and CDR2 LQKENI. The trim removed 3 bases at V and 1 base at J, leaving 14 bases unmatched.